The rows below give T cell receptor beta chains drawn from one sample of a study of Ad26.COV2.S vaccination and SARS-CoV-2 variants. This table comes from immunoSEQ multiplex PCR, and its TCRdb copy is limited to in-frame clones, with some not included. This repertoire shows about 350,000 clones, approximately 85% found once; its top ten account for 2.5% to 3.5%. The sample in question was peripheral blood, obtained in a trial of Ad26.COV2.S vaccine versus placebo. The receptors were sampled from a person aged 18-60 years who received the Ad26.COV2.S COVID-19 vaccine or a placebo. Each CDR3 is given with its conserved first and last residue. Fields, in order: CDR3 length, V gene, D gene, CDR3 protein. D genes are given only for firm matches.

13 | TRBV12-3/TRBV12-4 | TRBD1 | CASRGQGTGEAFF
14 | TRBV9 | NA | CASSPQGFKGELFF
12 | TRBV4-3 | NA | CASSQDNHEQYF
18 | TRBV7-9 | TRBD1 | CASSFRTGKGPGANVLTF
14 | TRBV27 | TRBD2 | CASTMSLAGDTQYF
16 | TRBV18 | TRBD2 | CASSPETSSCTDTQYF
14 | TRBV9 | NA | CASSARGSSGELFF
14 | TRBV5-8 | NA | CASSLPGTAETQYF
11 | TRBV12-3/TRBV12-4 | NA | CASSFFTEAFF
15 | TRBV5-1 | TRBD1 | CASSPGTGGPETQYF
14 | TRBV27 | NA | CASSLFQGGQPQHF